This T cell receptor beta chain is from a study of vaccination and CD4 T cells after COVID-19. Study-level findings and limits: The study examined relatively few convalescent patients and included no early post-infection timepoints.

Between the trimmed V and J ends, which lost 0 bases and 6 bases, there was a span of 13 bases. Germline lookup yields CDR1 SGHDT and CDR2 YYEEEE. The CDR3 consists of 14 residues. Note on this clonotype: Its antigen is not identified.

With the Oncomine TCR Beta short-read assay, DNA from cultured CD4+ T cells was sequenced. TCRdb re-analysed the PCR reads in MiXCR, keeping a single row per CDR3 protein. The data show 7,500 to 9,500 distinct CDR3 sequences, about 51% seen once. Treatment defined: approximately 11-day PBMC culture with coronavirus spike peptide pools or control peptides (ViraFEST assay). Sequencing was done on a sample of CD4+ T cells from blood, cultured in vitro. This receptor was identified in a human donor who had recovered from COVID-19. This chain connects TRBV5-6 to TRBJ2-7; D gene uncertain. DNA for the CDR3: TGTGCCAGCAGCTTGGGACCCAATGTGGGCGAGCAGTACTTC. Protein product: CASSLGPNVGEQYF.